This entry is about one TCR beta chain. Germline assignment: CDR1 SQVTM and CDR2 ANQGSEA. The length of the CDR3 is 15 residues. The sample comes from a study of tumor-infiltrating lymphocytes in primary liver carcinoma. RNA and DNA were co-extracted from about 19-30 mg of unsorted bulk tissue. From 500 ng of total RNA, TCR beta-specific cDNA was reverse-transcribed using a constant-region primer. A slightly modified ARM-PCR protocol with three nested multiplex PCR rounds produced these TCR beta libraries. The first two PCR rounds used TRBV1-TRBV30 primers with a Cbeta primer, 10 cycles each. TCRdb passed the multiplex PCR reads through MiXCR, listing each CDR3 protein once. The data show 100,000 to 120,000 distinct CDR3 sequences, 80% to 85% seen once.

This sequence joins TRBV29-1 and TRBJ2-5; 7 bases align to TRBD1. Sequencing was performed on liver tumor tissue from sampling region 3. Regarding subset: tumor region T3, left-lateral pole. The receptor's source is a man between 40 and 49 years old with primary liver carcinoma and hepatitis B virus infection. CDR3 in DNA: TGCATCGTCGAAGCGGACAGGTGGCGAGCAGAGACCCAGTACTTC. Its protein is CIVEADRWRAETQYF.